This entry is about one T cell receptor (beta chain). As yet, its antigen is unknown. This sample includes further DNA sequences coding for the same CDR3. The data were taken from a study of PD-1 blockade in classical Hodgkin lymphoma. Study results and limitations: Reasons behind the repertoire differences stay unclear, perhaps disease activity or earlier therapy.

Every one of the patients relapsed after autologous stem cell transplantation (brentuximab vedotin exposure was variable). Best responses fell into complete response, partial response or progressive disease. Sequenced by immunoSEQ multiplex PCR; TCRdb stores in-frame clones only, minus some. The profile covers over 25,000 clones, with roughly 78% appearing a single time and 11% taken by the ten largest. Sequencing used peripheral blood mononuclear cells (PBMCs), obtained before the second cycle of nivolumab. This TCR came from a human donor with classical Hodgkin lymphoma.

CDR3: CASRDRNTEAFF. DNA for the CDR3: TGTGCCAGTAGGGACAGGAACACTGAAGCTTTCTTT. J is TRBJ1-1 and V is TRBV19, with D maybe TRBD1 (6 bases). The CDR3 length is 12 residues. CDR1 LNHDA and CDR2 SQIVND come from the germline V gene (reference sequence). V was clipped by 6 bases and J by 1 base, with 6 bases between them.